A single sample gave rise to the 14 T cell receptor beta chains below, sequenced in a study of T cells after yellow fever vaccination. TCRdb reprocessed the 5' RACE reads via MiXCR and lists one record per CDR3 protein. The sample shows about 130,000 distinct CDR3 sequences, roughly 10% of them seen only once. Sequenced material: CD8+ T cells sorted from PBMCs, taken on the day of the yellow fever booster vaccination. These receptors were taken from a man in his late teens or twenties who received the YFV17D yellow fever vaccine.

This clonotype has a handful of counts. The chain recombines TRBV2 with TRBJ2-1; D may match TRBD1 or TRBD2 (5 bases each). The CDR3 runs to 15 residues. Germline CDR1 SNHLY, CDR2 FYNNEI. V lost 1 base to trimming and J lost 7 bases, with 14 bases between them. DNA of the CDR3: TGTGCCAGCAGTGAAGGCGCTCTAGCAGGGAATGAGCAGTTCTTC. As protein: CASSEGALAGNEQFF.

This chain connects TRBV20-1 to TRBJ2-7; maybe TRBD1 (6 bases). The germline gives CDR1 DFQATT, CDR2 SNEGSKA (reference sequence). The CDR3 extends over 13 amino acids. The V and J ends lost 6 bases and 2 bases respectively, with 14 bases between them. CDR3: CSAQRTVPYEQYF. The CDR3 DNA sequence: TGCAGTGCCCAACGGACAGTTCCCTACGAGCAGTACTTC.

This clonotype was counted a few times. The V gene is TRBV30, the J gene TRBJ2-3; D call uncertain. This CDR3 comprises 11 residues. The germline V gene has CDR1 GTSNPN and CDR2 SVGIG (reference sequence). Trimming took 1 base from V and 3 from J, leaving 2 bases between them. The CDR3 nucleotides read TGTGCCTGGAGTGCAACAGATACGCAGTATTTT. Translation: CAWSATDTQYF.

This clonotype was counted a few times. The chain uses TRBV12-3 or TRBV12-4 and TRBJ2-7, with 7 bases aligning to TRBD2. Trimming took 6 bases from V and 2 from J; bases not matched to a gene: 13. The CDR3 sequence is 16 residues long. The CDR3 region is CASRPNSGTKAYEQYF. The CDR3 DNA sequence: TGTGCCAGCAGGCCCAACTCCGGGACTAAAGCCTACGAGCAGTACTTC.

This clonotype was counted ten times or more. This chain links TRBV20-1 with TRBJ2-7; D uncertain. The CDR3 spans 14 residues. Germline V gene sequence: CDR1 DFQATT, CDR2 SNEGSKA (reference sequence). V lost 2 bases to trimming and J lost 2 bases, with 13 bases between them. The CDR3 loop reads CSARSPLDPYEQYF. CDR3 in DNA: TGCAGTGCTAGATCCCCCCTAGATCCCTACGAGCAGTACTTC.

The gene calls are TRBV7-9 and TRBJ2-1; 8 nucleotides line up with TRBD1. The ends lost 6 bases at V and 3 bases at J; junction bases unmatched: 13. The CDR3 extends over 17 amino acids. Germline CDR1 and CDR2: SEHNR and FQNEAQ (reference sequence). CDR3 DNA sequence: TGTGCCAGCAGTCAAGAGGGGGGACAGGTCGTCTACAATGAGCAGTTCTTC. This codes for CASSQEGGQVVYNEQFF.

The chain links TRBV4-3 to TRBJ2-1; no firm D call. Germline V lookup: CDR1 LGHNA, CDR2 YSLEER. CDR3 length: 15 residues. V shed 0 bases and J shed 2 bases, with 8 bases lying between them. The CDR3 coding sequence is TGCGCCAGCAGCCAAGAAACCGGCCCCTACAATGAGCAGTTCTTC. This translates into CASSQETGPYNEQFF.

The chain has TRBV6-1 and TRBJ2-3; D uncertain. V lost 1 base and J lost 0, with 14 bases in between. This CDR3 comprises 17 residues. CDR1 is MNHNS and CDR2 is SASEGT in the germline V gene. The CDR3 DNA reads TGTGCCAGCAGTGAAGTCTTAGGGCCCTCTAGCACAGATACGCAGTATTTT. Encoded protein: CASSEVLGPSSTDTQYF.

This clonotype was counted ten times or more. This rearrangement joins TRBV10-3 to TRBJ2-3, with TRBD1 matching over 9 bases. V lost 2 bases and J lost 3; bases outside the gene matches: 3. CDR3 length equals 15 residues. In germline, CDR1 is ENHRY, CDR2 SYGVKD. The DNA for the CDR3 is TGTGCCATCAGTGAGCCGGGACAGGGTACAGATACGCAGTATTTT. Its translation is CAISEPGQGTDTQYF.

This clonotype was detected only a few times. The rearrangement links TRBV7-9 to TRBJ2-4; D may be TRBD1 (6 bases). V lost 0 bases, J lost 6 bases, and 15 bases lay in between. CDR3 length: 16 residues. Germline assignment: CDR1 SEHNR and CDR2 FQNEAQ (reference sequence). The chain's CDR3 is CASSLAKGRGGNIQYF. The CDR3 DNA is TGTGCCAGCAGCTTAGCAAAGGGCCGAGGGGGAAACATTCAGTACTTC.

This clonotype has more than one count but fewer than ten. The chain links TRBV6-6 to TRBJ1-2; 8 bases are shared with TRBD1. The CDR3 loop spans 13 amino acids. CDR1 MNHNY and CDR2 SVGAGI come from the germline V gene (reference sequence). Trimming removed 1 base from V and 8 bases from J; junction bases left unmatched: 3. CDR3 in DNA: TGTGCCAGCAGTTACTTGGACAGGGACGGCTACACCTTC. It is translated as CASSYLDRDGYTF.

The DNA of the CDR3 is TGTGCCAGCAGCAAGGACAGAGACTACGAGCAGTACTTC. Its translation: CASSKDRDYEQYF. The chain combines TRBV5-4 with TRBJ2-7; tentatively, D is TRBD1 (6 bases). The CDR3 contains 13 residues. The V end was cut by 4 bases, the J end by 3 bases, with 11 bases between. Germline V gives CDR1 SGHNT, CDR2 YYREEE (reference sequence).

The J gene is TRBJ2-1, the V gene TRBV9; no firm D call. The CDR3 length is 15 residues. V was clipped by 3 bases and J by 8 bases, with 18 bases between them. From germline, CDR1 is SGDLS and CDR2 YYNGEE. The CDR3 spells CASSAFVRESDEQFF. Written as DNA, the CDR3 is TGTGCCAGCAGCGCCTTTGTAAGAGAGAGCGATGAGCAGTTCTTC.

This clonotype was counted a few times. The rearrangement links TRBV4-1 to TRBJ2-7, with D possibly matching TRBD1 (5 bases). CDR1 is MGHRA, CDR2 YSYEKL, per germline. With 1 base removed from V and 0 bases from J, the gap between germline ends came to 7 bases. This CDR3 spans 14 amino acids. This chain's CDR3 is CASSQGGYSYEQYF. The CDR3 nucleotides are TGCGCCAGCAGCCAAGGGGGCTACTCCTACGAGCAGTACTTC.